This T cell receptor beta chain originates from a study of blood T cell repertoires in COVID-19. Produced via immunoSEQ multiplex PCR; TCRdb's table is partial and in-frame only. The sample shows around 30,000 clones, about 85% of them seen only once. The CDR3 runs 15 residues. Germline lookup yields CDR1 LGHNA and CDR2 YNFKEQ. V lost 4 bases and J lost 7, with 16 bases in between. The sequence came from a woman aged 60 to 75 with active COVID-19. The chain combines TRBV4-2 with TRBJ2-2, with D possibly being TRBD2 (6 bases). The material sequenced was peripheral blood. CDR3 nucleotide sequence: TGTGCCAGCAGCCGGATCCGGGACTTGAGCGGGGAGCTGTTTTTT. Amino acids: CASSRIRDLSGELFF.